This TCR beta chain derives from a study of regulatory T cells in long-lasting Graves disease. Study-level background: Positivity for TSH receptor antibodies plus over 5 years of antithyroid drugs meant persistent Graves' disease.

A remark on this clonotype: Its antigen is still unknown.

Indicated time point: persistent/refractory GD, antithyroid drugs over 5 years with positive TRAb. Extracted PBMC RNA gave rise to the TCR library. Per American Thyroid Association guidelines, Graves' disease was diagnosed. An endocrinology department in Xi'an, China, recruited the patients. TCR beta libraries were built with iRepertoire HTBI primers and Arm-PCR of CDR3 regions. TCRdb reanalysed the multiplex PCR reads using MiXCR and keeps one entry per CDR3 protein. The repertoire has 400,000 to 450,000 distinct CDR3 sequences, around 24% of them found once; the top ten carry roughly a quarter. The CDR3 has 12 amino acids. Germline assignment: CDR1 SGHVS and CDR2 FQNEAQ. Trimming shortened V by 3 bases and J by 7 bases, and 9 bases separated the two germline ends. Whole-study findings and limits: Segments TRBV28, TRBJ1-2 and TRBJ2-5 showed preferential usage in persistent disease.

This clonotype was obtained from a female donor with Graves disease. The rearrangement joins TRBV7-8 to TRBJ2-5; D remains unclear. Specimen: peripheral blood mononuclear cells (PBMCs), collected when the disease was refractory, from a patient treated with antithyroid drugs. CDR3 coding DNA: TGTGCCAGCAGCTTGGTCTCCCGGACCCAGTACTTC. This gives the protein CASSLVSRTQYF.